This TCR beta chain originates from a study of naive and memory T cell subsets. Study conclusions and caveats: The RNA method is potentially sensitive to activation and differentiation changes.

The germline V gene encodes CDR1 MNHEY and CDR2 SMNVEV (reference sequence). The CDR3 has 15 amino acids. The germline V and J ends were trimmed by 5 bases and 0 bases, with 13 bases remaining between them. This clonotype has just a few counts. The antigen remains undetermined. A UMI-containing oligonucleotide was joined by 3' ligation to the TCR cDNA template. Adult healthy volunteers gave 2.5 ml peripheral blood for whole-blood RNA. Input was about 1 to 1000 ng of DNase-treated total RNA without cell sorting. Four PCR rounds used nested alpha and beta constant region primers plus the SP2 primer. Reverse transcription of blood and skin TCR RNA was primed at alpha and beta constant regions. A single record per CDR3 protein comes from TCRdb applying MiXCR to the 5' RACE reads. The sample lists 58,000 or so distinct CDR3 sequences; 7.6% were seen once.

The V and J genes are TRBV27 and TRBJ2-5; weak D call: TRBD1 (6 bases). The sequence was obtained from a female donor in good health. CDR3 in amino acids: CASSLGGTYQETQYF. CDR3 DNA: TGTGCCAGCAGTCTTGGGGGCACGTACCAAGAGACCCAGTACTTC.